Reported below is one T cell receptor (beta chain). Its specificity is unknown. Each sorted subset replicate got 200 ng genomic DNA, tens of thousands of genomes. Assay used: immunoSEQ multiplex PCR; TCRdb lists only in-frame clones, some missing. The sample has around 1.6 million clones; 95% to 99% are singletons. The data were obtained in a study of shared clonotypes between healthy human individuals. V was cut by 2 bases and J by 1 base, with 13 bases left in between. Germline V lookup: CDR1 SGHNT, CDR2 YYREEE (reference sequence). The CDR3 loop spans 15 amino acids. The study, taken as a whole, reports: Read depth was anticipated to influence clonotype sharing among donors.

The investigators split CD4+ cells into a CD45RA+ naive subset and a CD45RA-negative memory subset. This chain links TRBV5-4 with TRBJ2-7; D perhaps matches TRBD1 (5 bases). The sequence came from a man younger than 45 in good health. The sequenced sample was naive CD4+ T cells sorted from blood. As to subset: CD45RA+ positively selected. The CDR3 loop is CASSFARVNSYEQYF. For the CDR3, the DNA is TGTGCCAGCAGCTTCGCCAGGGTAAATTCCTACGAGCAGTACTTC.